This record concerns one T cell receptor (beta chain) sequence. Antigen specificity is unknown. This record belongs to a study of OX40 agonist ivuxolimab in advanced cancers. Study-wide context: Patients undergoing dose escalation presented with hepatocellular carcinoma, melanoma, renal cell or head and neck cancer. There were three patients with partial responses, one having hepatocellular carcinoma and two cutaneous melanoma.

The method was immunoSEQ multiplex PCR; TCRdb's version includes in-frame clones alone and lacks a portion of them. This sample has about 64,000 clones, with about four fifths found just once. General study results and limits: Partial responders treated at 0.1-3.0 mg/kg exhibited clonal expansion among the lowest measured.

V was shortened by 3 bases and J by 7 bases, with 12 bases between the two germline ends. The CDR3 length is 14 residues. Per the germline V gene, CDR1 is ENHRY and CDR2 is SYGVKD. The sequence was obtained from an adult with an advanced solid tumor such as melanoma, head and neck, liver or kidney cancer. Sequences were derived from CD4+ or CD8+ T cells sorted from blood, sampled in a trial of the OX40 agonist ivuxolimab. The V call is TRBV10-3, the J call TRBJ2-2; D gene ambiguous. CDR3 region: CAISDSTPNGELFF. CDR3 DNA sequence: TGTGCCATCAGTGACTCGACACCTAACGGGGAGCTGTTTTTT.